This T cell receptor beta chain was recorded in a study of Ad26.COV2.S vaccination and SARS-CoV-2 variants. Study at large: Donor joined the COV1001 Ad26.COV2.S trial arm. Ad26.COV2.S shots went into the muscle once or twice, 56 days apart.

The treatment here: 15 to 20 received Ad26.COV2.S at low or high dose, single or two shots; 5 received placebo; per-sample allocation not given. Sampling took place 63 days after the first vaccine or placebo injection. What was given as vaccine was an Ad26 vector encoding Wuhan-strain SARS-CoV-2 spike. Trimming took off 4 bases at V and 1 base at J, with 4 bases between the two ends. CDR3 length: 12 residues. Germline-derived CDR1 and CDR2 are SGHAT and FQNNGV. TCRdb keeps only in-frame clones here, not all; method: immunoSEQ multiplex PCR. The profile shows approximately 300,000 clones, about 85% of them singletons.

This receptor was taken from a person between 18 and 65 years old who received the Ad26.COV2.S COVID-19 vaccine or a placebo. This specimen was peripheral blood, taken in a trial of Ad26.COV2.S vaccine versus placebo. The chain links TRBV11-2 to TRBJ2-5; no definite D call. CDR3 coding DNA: TGTGCCAGCAGCTCACCCCAAGAGACCCAGTACTTC. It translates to CASSSPQETQYF.